These 17 T cell receptor beta chains originate from one sample sequenced in a study of chemoradiotherapy in HPV16-positive cancers. Some clones are missing from TCRdb's copy, which holds only in-frame ones; the method was immunoSEQ multiplex PCR. The data show some 10,000 clones, with about 80% seen just once and about 2.6% held by the top ten. Sequenced material: blood, taken from a patient who underwent chemoradiotherapy. The receptors shown here come from a human donor with HPV-associated anogenital cancer.

The chain carries TRBV5-4 and TRBJ1-1; D ambiguous. V lost 0 bases and J 7 bases, leaving 7 bases between the germline ends. This CDR3 has 12 residues. Germline V gene data show CDR1 as SGHNT and CDR2 as YYREEE (reference sequence). The CDR3 spells CASSLDRNEAFF. For the CDR3, the DNA is TGTGCCAGCAGCTTGGACAGAAATGAAGCTTTCTTT.

This chain links TRBV7-6 with TRBJ2-1, with no clear D. This CDR3 has 13 residues. CDR1 and CDR2 (germline): SGHVS, FNYEAQ. V was shortened by 4 bases and J by 8 bases, with 12 bases between the two germline ends. CDR3 sequence reads: CASSSVGDYEQFF. The CDR3, as DNA: TGTGCCAGCAGCTCAGTAGGAGACTATGAGCAGTTCTTC.

The chain has TRBV28 and TRBJ1-2, with D hard to call. The CDR3 extends over 12 amino acids. Germline assignment: CDR1 MDHEN and CDR2 SYDVKM. V was clipped by 6 bases and J by 4 bases, with 9 bases between them. The CDR3 loop reads CASSRDTYGYTF. Written as DNA, the CDR3 is TGTGCCAGCAGCCGCGACACCTATGGCTACACCTTC.

The CDR3 nucleotides read TGTGCCAGCAGCCTAGACGGCGTTCAGTTCGATACGCAGTATTTT. This sequence encodes CASSLDGVQFDTQYF. The rearrangement links TRBV7-9 to TRBJ2-3, with D unclear. With 5 bases removed from V and 6 bases from J, the gap between germline ends came to 18 bases. The germline CDR1 and CDR2 sequences are SEHNR and FQNEAQ (reference sequence). This CDR3 is 15 amino acids long.

This clone was counted once. J is TRBJ2-3 and V is TRBV7-2; a possible D gene is TRBD2 (5 bases). CDR3 length: 18 amino acids. CDR1 is SGHTA and CDR2 is FQGNSA in the germline V gene. Trimming took off 1 base at V and 1 base at J, with 18 bases between the two ends. CDR3 sequence reads: CASSLGGIAKLGTDTQYF. In nucleotides, the CDR3 is TGTGCCAGCAGCTTAGGGGGAATAGCGAAATTGGGCACAGATACGCAGTATTTT.

The chain carries TRBV11-2 and TRBJ1-2; TRBD1 is a possible D gene (5 bases). Deletions cut 6 bases from V and 4 bases from J, with 12 bases between. Germline values: CDR1 SGHAT, CDR2 FQNNGV. The CDR3 extends over 13 amino acids. The CDR3 loop reads CASSRGVGYGYTF. CDR3 sequence (DNA): TGTGCCAGCAGTCGAGGGGTCGGCTATGGCTACACCTTC. Together with reference TRBV11-2 and TRBJ1-2, the CDR3 gives the full variable domain: EAGVAQSPRYKIIEKRQSVAFWCNPISGHATLYWYQQILGQGPKLLIQFQNNGVVDDSQLPKDRFSAERLKGVDSTLKIQPAKLEDSAVYLCASSRGVGYGYTFGSGTRLTVV.

CDR3 sequence (DNA): TGTGCCAGCAATCCCAACCCCTACGAGCAGTACTTC. Translated: CASNPNPYEQYF. V gene TRBV28 combines with J gene TRBJ2-7; D not resolved. V gave up 7 bases and J gave up 2 bases, with 9 bases separating them. Germline V gives CDR1 MDHEN, CDR2 SYDVKM. CDR3 length equals 12 residues.

Only a few counts were recorded for this clone. The CDR3 protein is CASSQVVDRYNEQFF. CDR3 nucleotide sequence: TGTGCCAGCAGCCAGGTTGTGGACAGATACAATGAGCAGTTCTTC. The chain employs TRBV4-2 and TRBJ2-1, with D tentatively TRBD1 (6 bases). CDR3 length: 15 amino acids. V lost 3 bases, J lost 4 bases, and 13 bases lay in between. Germline CDR1 and CDR2: LGHNA and YNFKEQ.

J is TRBJ2-1 and V is TRBV19, with a possible D match to TRBD1 (6 bases). V was shortened by 0 bases and J by 9 bases, with 12 bases between the two germline ends. The CDR3 extends over 14 amino acids. The germline V gene has CDR1 LNHDA and CDR2 SQIVND (reference sequence). The CDR3 is CASSIDLQGREQFF. For the CDR3, the DNA is TGTGCCAGTAGTATAGATCTCCAGGGGCGTGAGCAGTTCTTC. The full variable domain, rest sourced from reference TRBV19 and TRBJ2-1, is DGGITQSPKYLFRKEGQNVTLSCEQNLNHDAMYWYRQDPGQGLRLIYYSQIVNDFQKGDIAEGYSVSREKKESFPLTVTSAQKNPTAFYLCASSIDLQGREQFFGPGTRLTVL.

The DNA of the CDR3 is TGCGCCAGCAGTGAGATTCTAGGCCCCAATCAGCCCCAGCATTTT. Its protein product is CASSEILGPNQPQHF. The chain carries TRBV10-2 and TRBJ1-5; no clear D. The ends were cut back, 2 bases at V and 3 bases at J, with 11 bases in the middle. Germline CDR1 WSHSY, CDR2 SAAADI. The CDR3 is made up of 15 amino acids.

J is TRBJ1-5 and V is TRBV9; weak D call: TRBD1 (6 bases). The V end was cut by 0 bases, the J end by 3 bases, with 7 bases between. The germline V gene has CDR1 SGDLS and CDR2 YYNGEE. This CDR3 comprises 14 residues. CDR3 DNA sequence: TGTGCCAGCAGCGTAGAGGGGGACAATCAGCCCCAGCATTTT. Amino acid sequence: CASSVEGDNQPQHF.

This clone has more than one count but fewer than ten. This chain uses TRBV5-4 with TRBJ1-1; TRBD1 is a possible D gene (5 bases). V was shortened by 4 bases and J by 7 bases, with 17 bases between the two germline ends. The CDR3 loop spans 14 amino acids. CDR1 and CDR2 (germline): SGHNT, YYREEE (reference sequence). CDR3 residues: CASSTSGQGLEAFF. DNA of the CDR3: TGTGCCAGCAGCACTTCGGGGCAGGGCCTTGAAGCTTTCTTT.

This clone has just one count. The chain carries TRBV7-3 and TRBJ1-1, with no clear D. V was trimmed by 1 base and J by 0 bases, leaving 6 bases between them. The CDR3 contains 14 residues. Germline CDR1 and CDR2: SGHTA and FQGTGA. The CDR3 sequence: CASSLSSLNTEAFF. The DNA for the CDR3 is TGTGCCAGCAGCTTAAGTAGCCTGAACACTGAAGCTTTCTTT.

This clone is a singleton in its sample. CDR3 bases: TGCGCCAGCAGCTTGGGGAAGTTAGAGATCACTGAAGCTTTCTTT. It is translated as CASSLGKLEITEAFF. The chain carries TRBV5-1 and TRBJ1-1; D not resolved. Trimming pared 0 bases from V and 4 bases from J, leaving 13 bases between. Germline V gene data show CDR1 as SGHRS and CDR2 as YFSETQ. CDR3 size: 15 residues.

The genes are TRBV11-2 and TRBJ2-1, with D perhaps TRBD1 (5 bases). V gave up 5 bases and J gave up 13 bases, with 12 bases separating them. CDR1 SGHAT and CDR2 FQNNGV come from the germline V gene. CDR3 length: 11 residues. The chain's CDR3 is CASSLGHGQFF. The CDR3 DNA sequence: TGTGCCAGCAGCCTAGGACACGGCCAGTTCTTC.

The chain recombines TRBV27 with TRBJ1-5; D gene unclear. V lost 8 bases and J 3 bases, leaving 17 bases between the germline ends. Germline CDR1 and CDR2: MNHEY and SMNVEV (reference sequence). The CDR3 totals 15 residues. The CDR3 DNA reads as TGTGCCAGCTCTCAGACCAACACCGTCAATCAGCCCCAGCATTTT. This codes for CASSQTNTVNQPQHF.

V is TRBV5-1 and J is TRBJ2-1, with TRBD2 matching 14 bases. Germline V gives CDR1 SGHRS, CDR2 YFSETQ. The CDR3 is made up of 19 amino acids. V trimming: 3 bases; J trimming: 0 bases; junction bases outside the gene matches: 8. CDR3 sequence: CASSSFGTSGSSSYNEQFF. In nucleotides, the CDR3 is TGCGCCAGCAGCTCGTTCGGGACTAGCGGGAGTAGCTCCTACAATGAGCAGTTCTTC. The full variable domain, completed using reference TRBV5-1 and TRBJ2-1, is KAGVTQTPRYLIKTRGQQVTLSCSPISGHRSVSWYQQTPGQGLQFLFEYFSETQRNKGNFPGRFSGRQFSNSRSEMNVSTLELGDSALYLCASSSFGTSGSSSYNEQFFGPGTRLTVL.